This T cell receptor (beta chain) was documented in a study of blood T cell repertoires in COVID-19. About the research overall: Acute and convalescent COVID-19 samples came from the United States, Italy and Spain. PBMCs, B-cell-depleted T cells, or T cells provided the cDNA or gDNA that made up the material.

The data were produced by immunoSEQ multiplex PCR, yet TCRdb's version contains in-frame clones alone and is incomplete. The sample shows under 250,000 clones, 65% to 85% of them seen only once. Trimming pared 2 bases from V and 1 base from J, leaving 10 bases between. This CDR3 has 15 amino acids. CDR1 is SGHTA and CDR2 is FQGNSA in the germline V gene. The chain recombines TRBV7-2 with TRBJ2-3; D is possibly TRBD2 (5 bases). Specimen: peripheral blood. The sequence was obtained from a man aged 45-60 years with active or convalescent COVID-19. For the CDR3, the DNA is TGTGCCAGCAGCTTAATGGGCGGGCGCACAGATACGCAGTATTTT. It is translated as CASSLMGGRTDTQYF.